The 2 T cell receptor beta chains below all came from one sample that was sequenced in a study of T cells after yellow fever vaccination (dated by TCRdb to the late 2010s). The receptor library was made with 5' RACE. Sequenced on an Illumina NovaSeq 6000. The public sequencing data were trimmed at Q25 with fastp and processed into clonotypes with MiXCR by TCRdb, which kept only in-frame beta chains. Each entry merges the rows of one CDR3 protein and shows their most common DNA and genes. For this sample there are some 300,000 distinct CDR3 sequences; about 10% appear just once. The top ten clones comprise 3% to 3.5% of the sample. The treatment or condition label of this sample denotes: live attenuated yellow fever vaccine strain. The sample in question was CD4+ T cells sorted from PBMCs, obtained 45 days after the yellow fever booster vaccination. These TCRs come from a man younger than 30 who received the YFV17D yellow fever vaccine.

This clonotype was recorded a few times. The V gene is TRBV6-2 or TRBV6-3, the J gene TRBJ1-5, with no clear D. CDR1 and CDR2 (germline): MNHEY, SVGEGT. The V and J ends lost 5 bases and 0 bases respectively, with 8 bases between them. The CDR3 has 14 amino acids. The CDR3 bases are TGTGCCAGCAGTAGGGCTCTTAGCAATCAGCCCCAGCATTTT. Its protein is CASSRALSNQPQHF.

At least ten counts were recorded for this clonotype. This chain connects TRBV7-8 to TRBJ2-1; the match to TRBD1 covers 9 bases. CDR3 length: 15 amino acids. The V gene's germline CDR1 is SGHVS and CDR2 FQNEAQ. With V trimmed by 5 bases and J by 3 bases, 5 bases remained unmatched. This CDR3 reads CASSVTGGLYNEQFF. CDR3 bases: TGTGCCAGCAGCGTGACAGGGGGACTCTACAATGAGCAGTTCTTC.